Listed below are T cell receptor beta chains from one sample, sequenced in a study of T cell repertoires in cytomegalovirus infection. Each CDR3 protein gets one entry after TCRdb re-called the reads with MiXCR. Here the sample spans around 740,000 distinct CDR3 sequences, roughly 35% being singletons. Sequencing was performed on PBMCs. These receptors all stem from a human donor in good health (CMV status not recorded). Some clones in this sample may be carry-over from other donors' samples. CDR3s include the opening cysteine and the closing phenylalanine or tryptophan. D genes are given only for firm matches. Clone size appears in some rows only: once, few, many, or a class for an expanded clone.

>TRBJ1-1|-|-|TRBV28
CASRTPGGHTEAFF
TGTGCCAGCAGAACCCCAGGCGGCCACACTGAAGCTTTCTTT
>TRBJ2-3|-|once|TRBV6-6
CASSHTQITDTQYF
TGTGCCAGCAGTCACACCCAGATCACAGATACGCAGTATTTT
>TRBJ2-2|TRBD2|-|TRBV12-3/TRBV12-4
CASRKLAEETGELFF
TGTGCCAGCAGAAAACTAGCGGAGGAAACCGGGGAGCTGTTTTTT
>TRBJ1-1|TRBD1|-|TRBV7-2
CASSPNFGQGAQAFF
TGTGCCAGCAGCCCCAACTTTGGACAGGGGGCGCAAGCTTTCTTT
>TRBJ2-3|TRBD1|many|TRBV7-2
CASSIGTGADSDTQYF
TGTGCCAGCAGCATCGGGACAGGGGCTGATTCAGATACGCAGTATTTT
>TRBJ2-1|TRBD1|many|TRBV12-3/TRBV12-4
CASSGDSYNEQFF
TGTGCCAGCAGCGGGGACAGTTACAATGAGCAGTTCTTC
>TRBJ2-6|-|-|TRBV9
CASSPREGRNSGANVLTF
TGTGCCAGCAGCCCGCGCGAGGGGCGCAATTCTGGGGCCAACGTCCTGACTTTC
>TRBJ1-1|-|many|TRBV7-2
CASSLLQGPTEAFF
TGTGCCAGCAGCTTGCTTCAGGGGCCCACTGAAGCTTTCTTT
>TRBJ2-2|-|-|TRBV12-3/TRBV12-4
CASKGGSTGELFF
TGTGCCAGCAAGGGGGGTAGTACCGGGGAGCTGTTTTTT
>TRBJ2-7|-|-|TRBV27
CASSFGLANYEQYF
TGTGCCAGCAGTTTCGGGTTGGCCAACTACGAGCAGTACTTC
>TRBJ2-7|TRBD2|few|TRBV4-1
CASSQESLAVGGEQYF
TGCGCCAGCAGCCAAGAATCCCTAGCGGTTGGGGGTGAGCAGTACTTC
>TRBJ2-1|-|few|TRBV6-1
CASSGAGRNNEQFF
TGTGCCAGCAGTGGTGCGGGGCGGAACAATGAGCAGTTCTTC
>TRBJ1-2|-|-|TRBV15
CATSRDRGVSYGYTF
TGTGCCACCAGCAGAGATAGGGGGGTGTCCTATGGCTACACCTTC
>TRBJ1-2|-|few|TRBV12-3/TRBV12-4
CASSSRTVGLGGYTF
TGTGCCAGCAGCTCCAGAACAGTGGGTCTAGGAGGCTACACCTTC
>TRBJ2-7|-|-|TRBV5-1
CASSLASAERQYF
TGCGCCAGCAGCTTGGCCTCGGCAGAAAGGCAGTACTTC
>TRBJ2-7|-|-|TRBV7-3
CASSLRAAISYEQYF
TGTGCCAGCAGCTTAAGGGCAGCTATATCCTACGAGCAGTACTTC
>TRBJ2-7|-|-|TRBV5-4
CASSLGSAEQYF
TGTGCCAGCAGCTTGGGTAGTGCCGAGCAGTACTTC
>TRBJ2-7|TRBD1|few|TRBV7-2
CASSLWGQVNSYEQYF
TGTGCCAGCAGCTTATGGGGACAGGTGAACTCCTACGAGCAGTACTTC
>TRBJ2-2|TRBD1|-|TRBV24-1
CATSSQGYTGELFF
TGTGCCACCAGCTCACAGGGGTACACCGGGGAGCTGTTTTTT
>TRBJ2-7|TRBD2|-|TRBV7-6
CASSIREGGDEHYF
TGTGCCAGCAGCATTCGGGAGGGGGGCGACGAGCATTACTTC
>TRBJ2-2|-|-|TRBV10-3
CAITKNGGELFF
TGTGCCATCACCAAGAACGGCGGGGAGCTGTTTTTT
>TRBJ2-2|TRBD1|few|TRBV12-3/TRBV12-4
CASSPKGGTGYTGELFF
TGTGCCAGCAGTCCGAAGGGGGGGACAGGGTACACCGGGGAGCTGTTTTTT
>TRBJ1-1|-|-|TRBV5-1
CASSSQGPANTEAFF
TGCGCCAGCAGTTCTCAGGGGCCGGCGAACACTGAAGCTTTCTTT
>TRBJ2-3|TRBD2|-|TRBV7-2
CASSNSGGYPDTQYF
TGTGCCAGCAGCAACAGCGGGGGCTATCCAGATACGCAGTATTTT
>TRBJ2-1|TRBD2|-|TRBV7-8
CASSLTSGGSYNEQFF
TGTGCCAGCAGCTTAACTAGCGGGGGATCCTACAATGAGCAGTTCTTC
>TRBJ2-1|TRBD2|-|TRBV12-3/TRBV12-4
CASRGAGGASQFF
TGTGCCAGCAGGGGAGCGGGGGGCGCCTCGCAGTTCTTC
>TRBJ2-1|TRBD2|-|TRBV9
CASSVVGTRYNEQFF
TGTGCCAGCAGCGTAGTCGGGACTAGGTACAATGAGCAGTTCTTC
>TRBJ1-3|TRBD1|many|TRBV7-6
CASSSGQGSGNTIYF
TGTGCCAGCAGCTCCGGACAGGGCTCTGGAAACACCATATATTTT
>TRBJ2-5|TRBD1|many|TRBV7-6
CASSFGTGSQETQYF
TGTGCCAGCAGCTTCGGGACAGGGTCACAAGAGACCCAGTACTTC
>TRBJ1-5|-|-|TRBV7-8
CASSFGTVSNQSQHF
TGTGCCAGCAGCTTCGGGACGGTTAGCAATCAGTCCCAGCATTTT
>TRBJ1-1|-|-|TRBV19
CASSIPGISKAFF
TGTGCCAGTAGTATACCTGGGATTAGTAAAGCTTTCTTT
>TRBJ1-3|-|-|TRBV28
CASGRGENTIYF
TGTGCCAGCGGTCGTGGGGAAAACACCATATATTTT
>TRBJ2-5|TRBD2|-|TRBV7-8
CASSLLAGWGETQYF
TGTGCCAGCAGCTTACTAGCGGGGTGGGGTGAGACCCAGTACTTC
>TRBJ1-5|-|many|TRBV7-2
CASSNVRVGQPQHF
TGTGCCAGCAGCAACGTAAGGGTGGGCCAGCCCCAGCATTTT
>TRBJ2-7|-|-|TRBV7-2
CASRLFGQEPYEQSF
TGTGCCAGCCGCTTATTCGGTCAGGAGCCCTACGAGCAGTCCTTC
>TRBJ2-7|-|few|TRBV7-6
CASAPEEDRGGLHEQYF
TGTGCCAGCGCCCCCGAGGAAGATCGAGGAGGACTCCACGAGCAGTACTTC
>TRBJ2-5|-|few|TRBV20-1
CSASYRLETQYF
TGCAGTGCTTCTTATAGGCTGGAGACCCAGTACTTC
>TRBJ2-1|-|-|TRBV28
CASHSRGRRNNEQFF
TGTGCCAGCCACTCGCGGGGGCGAAGAAACAATGAGCAGTTCTTC
>TRBJ1-2|TRBD1|-|TRBV4-1
CASRQPRTGRNGYNF
TGCGCCAGCAGACAACCGAGGACAGGGAGGAACGGCTACAACTTC
>TRBJ2-5|-|-|TRBV11-2
CASSRRGTQYF
TGTGCCAGCAGCCGACGGGGTACCCAGTACTTC
>TRBJ1-1|-|few|TRBV11-3
CASSSGGTVNTEAFF
TGTGCCAGCAGCTCGGGGGGCACGGTGAACACTGAAGCTTTCTTT
>TRBJ2-1|TRBD2|-|TRBV7-2
CASSPRRGLAGGNEQFF
TGTGCCAGCAGCCCACGCAGAGGACTAGCGGGAGGCAATGAGCAGTTCTTC
>TRBJ2-5|-|-|TRBV6-1
CASEDRRETQYF
TGTGCCAGCGAGGACAGAAGGGAGACCCAGTACTTC
>TRBJ2-7|-|-|TRBV28
CAIGRAGAYEQYF
TGTGCCATCGGCAGGGCGGGCGCCTACGAGCAGTACTTC
>TRBJ1-2|-|-|TRBV7-6
CASSPKGGRELLGYTF
TGTGCCAGCAGCCCTAAAGGGGGGAGAGAACTCTTAGGCTACACCTTC
>TRBJ2-7|-|-|TRBV27
CASSFGQAYEQYF
TGTGCCAGCAGTTTCGGACAAGCCTACGAGCAGTACTTC
>TRBJ2-5|TRBD1|-|TRBV5-1
CASSTWTGETQYF
TGCGCCAGCAGCACGTGGACAGGGGAGACCCAGTACTTC
>TRBJ2-1|-|-|TRBV4-1
CASSQDPGRADEQFF
TGCGCCAGCAGCCAAGATCCCGGCAGGGCGGATGAGCAGTTCTTC
>TRBJ2-4|-|few|TRBV7-9
CASSLVSQGANIQYF
TGTGCCAGCAGCTTAGTCAGCCAGGGAGCAAACATTCAGTACTTC
>TRBJ2-5|-|many|TRBV7-2
CASSFFTGLETQYF
TGTGCCAGCAGCTTTTTCACAGGGTTGGAGACCCAGTACTTC
>TRBJ2-2|-|-|TRBV15
CATSRDNGAGELFF
TGTGCCACCAGCAGAGATAATGGGGCCGGGGAGCTGTTTTTT
>TRBJ2-3|-|few|TRBV6-1
CASSEAWRDTQYF
TGTGCCAGCAGTGAAGCTTGGCGGGATACGCAGTATTTT
>TRBJ1-3|-|-|TRBV7-2
CASSTTGTSGNTIYF
TGTGCCAGCAGCACGACAGGAACCTCTGGAAACACCATATATTTT
>TRBJ1-1|-|few|TRBV7-2
CASSLPRPAAVAEAFF
TGTGCCAGCAGCTTACCCAGACCTGCGGCTGTGGCTGAAGCTTTCTTT
>TRBJ1-2|TRBD1|few|TRBV2
CASSHSTGGVYGYTF
TGTGCCAGCAGCCATTCGACAGGGGGCGTCTATGGCTACACCTTC
>TRBJ2-7|TRBD2|-|TRBV12-3/TRBV12-4
CASSPRVPRGGEQYF
TGTGCCAGCAGTCCCCGGGTCCCCCGCGGGGGCGAGCAGTACTTC
>TRBJ1-5|-|many|TRBV7-2
CASRPSWALNQPQHF
TGTGCCAGCAGACCCTCTTGGGCACTCAATCAGCCCCAGCATTTT
>TRBJ2-1|-|-|TRBV10-3
CSISEDSYNEQFF
TGTTCCATCAGTGAAGACAGTTACAATGAGCAGTTCTTC